This T cell receptor beta chain was identified during a study of cytomegalovirus exposure and HLA in healthy donors. Study results and limitations: Some V segments, TRBV6-2 and TRBV6-3 among them, were indistinguishable and were therefore excluded.

To note about this clone: What it binds is not known.

The PCR employed 60 Vbeta primers together with 13 Jbeta primers. In the source study's methods: Later work found approximately 87 million unique TCR beta chains, with 9.5 million to 12 million shared. The assay was immunoSEQ multiplex PCR, and TCRdb's table has in-frame clones only and misses some. That table supplies the V and J calls and clone size; D and trimming were determined from the DNA. This table holds about 250,000 clones, around 66% found once. The V gene's germline CDR1 is SGHTA and CDR2 FQGTGA. The CDR3 spans 13 residues. V shed 5 bases and J shed 6 bases, with 11 bases lying between them.

The sequencing input was PBMCs. This sequence originates from a female donor in good health and CMV-seronegative. The V call is TRBV7-3, the J call TRBJ2-1; D is unclear. The CDR3 loop is CASSQDLLNEQFF. CDR3 sequence (DNA): TGTGCCAGCAGCCAAGACTTGCTCAATGAGCAGTTCTTC. Full variable domain (remainder filled in from reference TRBV7-3 and TRBJ2-1): GAGVSQTPSNKVTEKGKYVELRCDPISGHTALYWYRQSLGQGPEFLIYFQGTGAADDSGLPNDRFFAVRPEGSVSTLKIQRTERGDSAVYLCASSQDLLNEQFFGPGTRLTVL.